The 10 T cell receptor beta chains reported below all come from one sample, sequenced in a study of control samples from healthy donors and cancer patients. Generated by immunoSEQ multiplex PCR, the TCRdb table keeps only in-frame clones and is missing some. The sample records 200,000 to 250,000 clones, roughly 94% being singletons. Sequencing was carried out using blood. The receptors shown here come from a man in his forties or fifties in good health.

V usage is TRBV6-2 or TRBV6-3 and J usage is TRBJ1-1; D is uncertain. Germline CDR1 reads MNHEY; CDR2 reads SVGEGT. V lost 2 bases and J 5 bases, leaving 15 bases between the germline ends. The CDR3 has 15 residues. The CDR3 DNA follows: TGTGCCAGCAGTTACCACAGCTCGTATGGGACTGAAGCTTTCTTT. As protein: CASSYHSSYGTEAFF.

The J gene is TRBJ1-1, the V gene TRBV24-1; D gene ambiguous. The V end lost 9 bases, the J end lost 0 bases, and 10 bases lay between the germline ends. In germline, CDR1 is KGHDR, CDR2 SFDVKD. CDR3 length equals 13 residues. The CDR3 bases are TGTGCCACCCGTGCCAGCTTGAACACTGAAGCTTTCTTT. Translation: CATRASLNTEAFF.

The CDR3 bases are TGTGCCTGGAGTTCGATGACCGGATCACCCCTCCACTTT. Residues: CAWSSMTGSPLHF. The rearrangement joins TRBV30 to TRBJ1-6; D is undetermined. The CDR3 is 13 residues long. V gave up 2 bases and J gave up 10 bases, with 12 bases separating them. Germline V lookup: CDR1 GTSNPN, CDR2 SVGIG (reference sequence).

DNA of the CDR3: TGTGCCAGCAGCTTAGCCCCTAGCGGGTCAGTTGAGACCCAGTACTTC. Translated: CASSLAPSGSVETQYF. The chain recombines TRBV7-8 with TRBJ2-5; 8 bases match TRBD2. CDR3 length: 16 residues. V lost 0 bases to trimming and J lost 5 bases; unmatched junction nucleotides: 8. The germline V gene encodes CDR1 SGHVS and CDR2 FQNEAQ.

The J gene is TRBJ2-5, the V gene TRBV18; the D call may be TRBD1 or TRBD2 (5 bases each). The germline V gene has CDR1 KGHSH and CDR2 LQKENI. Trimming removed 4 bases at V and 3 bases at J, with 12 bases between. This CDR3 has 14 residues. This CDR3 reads CASSHFRGEETQYF. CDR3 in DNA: TGTGCCAGCTCACACTTTAGAGGGGAAGAGACCCAGTACTTC. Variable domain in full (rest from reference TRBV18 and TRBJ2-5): NAGVMQNPRHLVRRRGQEARLRCSPMKGHSHVYWYRQLPEEGLKFMVYLQKENIIDESGMPKERFSAEFPKEGPSILRIQQVVRGDSAAYFCASSHFRGEETQYFGPGTRLLVL.

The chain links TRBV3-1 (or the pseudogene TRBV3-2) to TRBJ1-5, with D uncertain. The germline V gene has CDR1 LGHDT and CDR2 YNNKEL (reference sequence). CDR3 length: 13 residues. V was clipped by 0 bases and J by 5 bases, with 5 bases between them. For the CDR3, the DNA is TGTGCCAGCAGCCAAGATTTCGATCAGCCCCAGCATTTT. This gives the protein CASSQDFDQPQHF.

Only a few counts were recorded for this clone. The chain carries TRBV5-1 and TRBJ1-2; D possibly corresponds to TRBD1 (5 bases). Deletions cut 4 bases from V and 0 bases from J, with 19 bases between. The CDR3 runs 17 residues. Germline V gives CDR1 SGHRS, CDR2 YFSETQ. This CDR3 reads CASSPGVLGGTNYGYTF. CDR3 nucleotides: TGCGCCAGCAGCCCCGGGGTCCTTGGGGGGACTAACTATGGCTACACCTTC.

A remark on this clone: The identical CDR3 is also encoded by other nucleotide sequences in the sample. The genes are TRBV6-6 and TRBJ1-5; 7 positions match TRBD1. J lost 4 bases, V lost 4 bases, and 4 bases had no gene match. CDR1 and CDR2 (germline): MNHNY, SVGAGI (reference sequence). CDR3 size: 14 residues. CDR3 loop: CASSLTGRNQPQHF. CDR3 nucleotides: TGTGCCAGCAGTTTGACAGGGCGGAATCAGCCCCAGCATTTT.

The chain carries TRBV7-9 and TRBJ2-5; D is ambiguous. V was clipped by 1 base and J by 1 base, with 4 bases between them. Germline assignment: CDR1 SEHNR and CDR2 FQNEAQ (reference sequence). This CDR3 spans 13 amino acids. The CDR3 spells CASSLVPQETQYF. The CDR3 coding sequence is TGTGCCAGCAGCTTAGTGCCCCAAGAGACCCAGTACTTC.

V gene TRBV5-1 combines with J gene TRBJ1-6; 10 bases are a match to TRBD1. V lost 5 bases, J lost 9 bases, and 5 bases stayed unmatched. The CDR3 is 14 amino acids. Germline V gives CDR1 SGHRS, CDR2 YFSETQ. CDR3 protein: CASRIGTGVSPLHF. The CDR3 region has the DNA TGCGCCAGCAGGATCGGGACAGGGGTTTCACCCCTCCACTTT.